These 16 T cell receptor beta chains share one sample of origin, sequenced in a study of T cells in Graves' hyperthyroidism and ophthalmopathy. Researchers took RNA transcripts and amplified the TCR beta CDR3 regions from them. Researchers ran a first-round RT-PCR on the TCR CDR3 using the HTBI primer set. Via MiXCR, TCRdb re-called the multiplex PCR reads, giving one row per CDR3 protein. The sample records about 400,000 distinct CDR3 sequences, 15% to 18% being singletons. Sequencing used blood. These receptors were taken from a young woman with Graves' hyperthyroidism that later progressed to Graves' ophthalmopathy.

This clonotype turned up a few times. This chain uses TRBV19 with TRBJ2-1; D is unresolved. The V end was cut by 3 bases, the J end by 0 bases, with 9 bases between. Germline V gene sequence: CDR1 LNHDA, CDR2 SQIVND (reference sequence). CDR3 length equals 15 residues. The CDR3 here is CASSMGVSSYNEQFF. CDR3 bases: TGTGCCAGTAGTATGGGCGTGAGCTCCTACAATGAGCAGTTCTTC. The full variable domain, completed using reference TRBV19 and TRBJ2-1, is DGGITQSPKYLFRKEGQNVTLSCEQNLNHDAMYWYRQDPGQGLRLIYYSQIVNDFQKGDIAEGYSVSREKKESFPLTVTSAQKNPTAFYLCASSMGVSSYNEQFFGPGTRLTVL.

At least ten counts were recorded for this clonotype. The junction departs from the called germline gene at one end, perhaps through a read error. CDR3 sequence (DNA): TGTGCCAGCGGACCCGGACAGGGCCTCACAGATACGCAGTATTTT. This encodes CASGPGQGLTDTQYF. The chain combines TRBV5-1 with TRBJ2-3; 8 nucleotides agree with TRBD1. Germline V CDR1 and CDR2: SGHRS, YFSETQ. CDR3 length: 15 residues.

The sample holds many counts of this clonotype. The genes are TRBV20-1 and TRBJ2-7, with 9 bases aligning to TRBD2. With 1 base clipped from V and 6 bases from J, the junction kept 10 bases outside the gene matches. The CDR3 sequence is 15 residues long. Germline V gene sequence: CDR1 DFQATT, CDR2 SNEGSKA (reference sequence). The CDR3 region has the DNA TGCAGTGCTAGAGTAGCGGGAGTTCTGGCTCGCGAGCAGTACTTC. Translating gives CSARVAGVLAREQYF.

This clonotype was counted between two and nine times. The chain employs TRBV2 and TRBJ2-2; tentatively, D is TRBD2 (7 bases). CDR3 size: 16 residues. CDR1 SNHLY and CDR2 FYNNEI come from the germline V gene. V was cut by 7 bases and J by 3 bases, with 18 bases left in between. CDR3 in DNA: TGTGCCAGCAAGTGGGGGGCTAGCGGTCACACCGGGGAGCTGTTTTTT. This sequence encodes CASKWGASGHTGELFF.

This clonotype has more than one count but fewer than ten. Possible read error: a much larger clone is one base away. V usage is TRBV12-3 or TRBV12-4 and J usage is TRBJ2-2; the D gene could be TRBD1 or TRBD2 (5 bases each). The CDR3 extends over 17 amino acids. V was clipped by 7 bases and J by 2 bases, with 20 bases between them. CDR3 nucleotides: TGTGCCAGCACGAAGTCGGGGCAGAGGCCTAACACCGGGGAGCTGTTTTTT. Its protein is CASTKSGQRPNTGELFF.

This clonotype was picked up many times. This sequence joins TRBV2 and TRBJ1-3; D call uncertain. CDR1 and CDR2 (germline): SNHLY, FYNNEI. The CDR3 consists of 11 residues. Trimming took 10 bases from V and 7 from J, leaving 11 bases between them. The CDR3 spells CATPGPNTIYF. CDR3 coding DNA: TGTGCCACTCCAGGTCCTAACACCATATATTTT.

The table lists this clonotype with many counts. The V and J genes are TRBV6-1 and TRBJ1-1, with D possibly TRBD1 on 6 matching bases. V shed 6 bases and J shed 6 bases, with 8 bases lying between them. The germline gives CDR1 MNHNS, CDR2 SASEGT. The CDR3 sequence is 11 residues long. This CDR3 is CASRDSAEAFF. The CDR3 nucleotides are TGTGCCAGCAGGGACAGCGCTGAAGCTTTCTTT.

This clonotype was picked up many times. The genes are TRBV7-4 and TRBJ1-2; D not certain. Germline-derived CDR1 and CDR2 are SGHVT and SQSDAQ. The CDR3 length is 11 residues. The germline V and J ends were trimmed by 3 bases and 5 bases, with 4 bases remaining between them. CDR3: CASSFGYGYTF. The CDR3 DNA reads as TGTGCCAGCAGCTTTGGGTATGGCTACACCTTC.

This clonotype showed up many times. V usage is TRBV20-1 and J usage is TRBJ2-7, with 11 nucleotides matching TRBD2. With 5 bases clipped from V and 9 bases from J, the junction kept 15 bases outside the gene matches. The CDR3 runs 15 residues. Germline assignment: CDR1 DFQATT and CDR2 SNEGSKA (reference sequence). CDR3 protein: CSAGGGTSGTTRQYF. CDR3 bases: TGCAGTGCTGGCGGCGGGACTAGCGGTACTACGAGGCAGTACTTC.

In regard to this clonotype: This clone may be a read error of a much larger clone one base away. J is TRBJ1-5 and V is TRBV6-4, with TRBD1 matching over 9 bases. The trim removed 3 bases at V and 6 bases at J, leaving 9 bases unmatched. Looked up from germline, CDR1 is MRHNA and CDR2 is SNTAGT. The CDR3 consists of 16 residues. CDR3 in DNA: TGTGCCAGCAGTGAAGAACCGACAGGGGGAAGTCAGCCCCAGCATTTT. Its protein is CASSEEPTGGSQPQHF.

V and J are TRBV2 and TRBJ2-2; 11 bases are a match to TRBD2. Per germline, CDR1 SNHLY and CDR2 FYNNEI. The CDR3 has 21 amino acids. The V gene end was trimmed by 7 bases and the J gene end by 6 bases; junction bases not matched to a gene: 25. The CDR3 region has the DNA TGTGCCAGCATGGGAATCCGGGGGCGACTTAGCGGGAGGGCCGGTGCCGGGGAGCTGTTTTTT. Encoded protein: CASMGIRGRLSGRAGAGELFF.

The V call is TRBV4-3, the J call TRBJ2-2; 10 nucleotides agree with TRBD2. CDR3 size: 17 residues. The V gene end was trimmed by 1 base and the J gene end by 4 bases; junction bases not matched to a gene: 6. In germline, CDR1 is LGHNA, CDR2 YSLEER. The chain's CDR3 is CASSQVMASGSTGELFF. DNA of the CDR3: TGCGCCAGCAGCCAAGTTATGGCTAGCGGGAGCACCGGGGAGCTGTTTTTT.

This clonotype was detected ten times or more. The V call is TRBV6-1, the J call TRBJ1-2; D unclear. Germline values: CDR1 MNHNS, CDR2 SASEGT. This CDR3 has 13 amino acids. V was clipped by 6 bases and J by 4 bases, with 12 bases between them. CDR3 residues: CASRSDISYGYTF. DNA of the CDR3: TGTGCCAGCAGATCGGATATAAGCTATGGCTACACCTTC.

This clonotype was observed a handful of times. This chain uses TRBV19 with TRBJ1-5; D not certain. V was shortened by 5 bases and J by 5 bases, with 10 bases between the two germline ends. The CDR3 runs to 13 residues. Germline V lookup: CDR1 LNHDA, CDR2 SQIVND (reference sequence). The chain's CDR3 is CASSAYGYQPQHF. The CDR3 nucleotides are TGTGCCAGTAGTGCCTACGGTTATCAGCCCCAGCATTTT.

The gene calls are TRBV30 and TRBJ2-7, with 9 positions matching TRBD1. Germline lookup yields CDR1 GTSNPN and CDR2 SVGIG (reference sequence). V dropped 5 bases and J dropped 2; count of bases not matched to a gene: 7. The CDR3 spans 14 residues. Written as DNA, the CDR3 is TGTGCCTGGGACCCCGGGACAGGGACCTACGAGCAGTACTTC. Translating it yields CAWDPGTGTYEQYF.

This clonotype was recorded at least ten times. This chain uses TRBV27 with TRBJ2-1; no clear D gene. Germline CDR1 reads MNHEY; CDR2 reads SMNVEV (reference sequence). The V gene lost 3 bases and the J gene lost 0 bases, with 9 bases spanning the gap. The CDR3 sequence is 15 residues long. CDR3 DNA: TGTGCCAGCAGTTTCTACACCCCCTCCTACAATGAGCAGTTCTTC. This encodes CASSFYTPSYNEQFF.